This section outlines one T cell receptor beta chain sequence together with its context. Its matching antigen is unknown. The source of the sample is a study of T cell responses to AZD1222 COVID-19 vaccine. Study conclusions and caveats: Sampling captured repertoires only after the peak T cell response. Donors in the cohort were predominantly white British and more often female, and clonal diversity was possibly underestimated.

This CDR3 comprises 12 residues. Trimming stripped 5 bases from V and 8 bases from J, with 12 bases between. Germline V lookup: CDR1 SGHAT, CDR2 FQNNGV. Libraries were prepared by immunoSEQ multiplex PCR; TCRdb keeps only in-frame clonotypes and omits some of them. The repertoire has about 170,000 clones, 80% to 95% of them found once; the top ten carry 3.9%. The TCR originated in an adult in good health. The V and J genes are TRBV11-2 and TRBJ1-2; no clear D. The source was peripheral blood, collected on day 0 of AZD1222 vaccination. The CDR3, as DNA: TGTGCCAGCAGCGATCCCCCGAGGGGCTACACCTTC. This gives the protein CASSDPPRGYTF.